Given below is one T cell receptor (beta chain) in context. Its antigen is not known. Treatment of the sample: over 15 received Ad26.COV2.S at low or high dose, single or two shots; about five received placebo; per-sample allocation not given. Sampling took place 63 days after the first vaccine or placebo injection. As its vector, the vaccine had Ad26, which expressed Wuhan-strain SARS-CoV-2 spike. This sample is part of a study of Ad26.COV2.S vaccination and SARS-CoV-2 variants. Study-wide points: Analyses of TCR breadth and depth may have underestimated total T cell responses. Similar non-spike TCR breadth was observed in recipients of vaccine and of placebo.

This table comes from immunoSEQ multiplex PCR, and its TCRdb copy is limited to in-frame clones, with some not included. The table has over 400,000 clones, 80% to 95% seen once. The CDR3 has 15 residues. CDR1 is SGDLS, CDR2 YYNGEE, per germline. Trimming removed 0 bases from V and 3 bases from J, with 9 bases in between. The chain carries TRBV9 and TRBJ2-2, with D possibly called TRBD1 or TRBD2 (6 bases each). The receptor was derived from a person between 18 and 65 years old who received the Ad26.COV2.S COVID-19 vaccine or a placebo. The sample consisted of peripheral blood, taken in a trial of Ad26.COV2.S vaccine versus placebo. CDR3: CASSVEGGHTGELFF. CDR3 in DNA: TGTGCCAGCAGCGTAGAGGGGGGTCACACCGGGGAGCTGTTTTTT.